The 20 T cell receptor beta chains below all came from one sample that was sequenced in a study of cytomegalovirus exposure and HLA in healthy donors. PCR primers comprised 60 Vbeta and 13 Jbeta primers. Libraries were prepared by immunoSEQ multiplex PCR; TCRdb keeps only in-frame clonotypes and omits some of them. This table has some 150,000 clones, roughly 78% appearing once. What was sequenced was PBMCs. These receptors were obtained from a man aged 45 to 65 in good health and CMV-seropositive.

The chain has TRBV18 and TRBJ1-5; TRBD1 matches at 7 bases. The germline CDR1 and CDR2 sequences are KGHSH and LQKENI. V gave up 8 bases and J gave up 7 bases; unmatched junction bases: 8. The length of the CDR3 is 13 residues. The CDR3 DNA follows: TGTGCCAGCATACAGGGGATTGGACAGCCCCAGCATTTT. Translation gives CASIQGIGQPQHF.

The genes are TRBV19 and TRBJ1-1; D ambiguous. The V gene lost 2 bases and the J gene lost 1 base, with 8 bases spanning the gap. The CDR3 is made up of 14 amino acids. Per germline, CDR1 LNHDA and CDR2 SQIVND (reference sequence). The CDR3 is CASSINWANTEAFF. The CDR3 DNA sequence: TGTGCCAGTAGTATAAATTGGGCGAACACTGAAGCTTTCTTT.

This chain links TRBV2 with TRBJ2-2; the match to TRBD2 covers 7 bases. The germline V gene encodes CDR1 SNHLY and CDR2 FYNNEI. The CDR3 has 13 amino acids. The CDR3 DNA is TGTGGAGGCACTAGCGCCAACACCGGGGAGCTGTTTTTT. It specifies CGGTSANTGELFF.

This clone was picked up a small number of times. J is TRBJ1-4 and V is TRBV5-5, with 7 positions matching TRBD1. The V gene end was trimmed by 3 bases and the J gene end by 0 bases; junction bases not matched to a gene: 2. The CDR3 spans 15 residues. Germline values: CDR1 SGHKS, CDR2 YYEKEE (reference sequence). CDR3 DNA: TGTGCCAGCAGCTATACAGGGGCAACTAATGAAAAACTGTTTTTT. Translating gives CASSYTGATNEKLFF. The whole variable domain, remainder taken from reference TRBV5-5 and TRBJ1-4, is DAGVTQSPTHLIKTRGQQVTLRCSPISGHKSVSWYQQVLGQGPQFIFQYYEKEERGRGNFPDRFSARQFPNYSSELNVNALLLGDSALYLCASSYTGATNEKLFFGSGTQLSVL.

CDR3 amino acids: CSVEDHRTGNTGELFF. In DNA form, the CDR3 reads TGCAGCGTTGAAGATCATCGGACAGGCAACACCGGGGAGCTGTTTTTT. The chain joins TRBV29-1 to TRBJ2-2; 7 bases agree with TRBD1. Trimming at V came to 0 bases and at J to 2 bases, leaving 6 bases not matched to a gene. This CDR3 contains 16 residues. Per the germline V gene, CDR1 is SQVTM and CDR2 is ANQGSEA.

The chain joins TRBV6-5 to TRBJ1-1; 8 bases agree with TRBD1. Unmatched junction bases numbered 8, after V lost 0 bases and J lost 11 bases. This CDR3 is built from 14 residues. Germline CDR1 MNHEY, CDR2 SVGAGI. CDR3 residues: CASSYSKGTGNAFF. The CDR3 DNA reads TGTGCCAGCAGTTACTCGAAGGGGACAGGCAACGCTTTCTTT.

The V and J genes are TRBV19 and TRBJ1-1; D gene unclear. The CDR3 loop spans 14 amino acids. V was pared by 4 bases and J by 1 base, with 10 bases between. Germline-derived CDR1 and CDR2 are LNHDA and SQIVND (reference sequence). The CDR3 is CASSSQAQNTEAFF. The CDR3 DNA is TGTGCCAGTAGTAGTCAGGCACAGAACACTGAAGCTTTCTTT.

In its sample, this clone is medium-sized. CDR3 nucleotide sequence: TGTGCCAGCAGCCAGTTTTACGGGGGCAATCAGCCCCAGCATTTT. Protein sequence: CASSQFYGGNQPQHF. This chain uses TRBV4-2 with TRBJ1-5; D ambiguous. Between the trimmed V and J ends, which lost 3 bases and 2 bases, there was a span of 11 bases. Germline V CDR1 and CDR2: LGHNA, YNFKEQ. This CDR3 has 15 residues.

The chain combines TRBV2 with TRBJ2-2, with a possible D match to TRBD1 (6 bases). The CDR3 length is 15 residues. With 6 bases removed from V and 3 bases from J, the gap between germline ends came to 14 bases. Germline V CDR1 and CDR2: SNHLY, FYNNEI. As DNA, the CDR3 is TGTGCCAGCAGGAAGCTACGGACAGACACCGGGGAGCTGTTTTTT. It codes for CASRKLRTDTGELFF.

The CDR3 loop reads CASSLQGSGNTIYF. For the CDR3, the DNA is TGTGCCAGCAGCTTACAGGGGTCAGGAAACACCATATATTTT. The rearrangement uses TRBV7-2 and TRBJ1-3, with D maybe TRBD1 (6 bases). V lost 2 bases and J 4 bases, leaving 9 bases between the germline ends. The CDR3 contains 14 residues. In germline, CDR1 is SGHTA, CDR2 FQGNSA. Variable domain in full (rest from reference TRBV7-2 and TRBJ1-3): GAGVSQSPSNKVTEKGKDVELRCDPISGHTALYWYRQSLGQGLEFLIYFQGNSAPDKSGLPSDRFSAERTGGSVSTLTIQRTQQEDSAVYLCASSLQGSGNTIYFGEGSWLTVV.

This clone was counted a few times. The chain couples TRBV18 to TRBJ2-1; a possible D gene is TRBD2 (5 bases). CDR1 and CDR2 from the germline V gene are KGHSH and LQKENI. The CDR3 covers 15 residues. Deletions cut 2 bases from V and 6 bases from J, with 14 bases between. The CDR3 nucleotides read TGTGCCAGCTCACCAAAAACTCCCCGGGGCAATGAGCAGTTCTTC. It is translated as CASSPKTPRGNEQFF.

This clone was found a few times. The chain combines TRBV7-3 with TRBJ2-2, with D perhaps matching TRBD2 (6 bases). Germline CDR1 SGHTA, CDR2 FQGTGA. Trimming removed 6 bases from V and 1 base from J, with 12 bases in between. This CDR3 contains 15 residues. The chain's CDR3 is CASSGGVGNTGELFF. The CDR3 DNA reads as TGTGCCAGCAGTGGAGGGGTTGGGAACACCGGGGAGCTGTTTTTT.

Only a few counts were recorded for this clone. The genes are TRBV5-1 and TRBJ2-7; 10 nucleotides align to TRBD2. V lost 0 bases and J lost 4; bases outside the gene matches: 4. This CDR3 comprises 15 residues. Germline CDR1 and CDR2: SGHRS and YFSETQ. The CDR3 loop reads CASSLASGSGYEQYF. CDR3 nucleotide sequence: TGCGCCAGCAGCTTGGCTAGCGGGAGTGGTTACGAGCAGTACTTC.

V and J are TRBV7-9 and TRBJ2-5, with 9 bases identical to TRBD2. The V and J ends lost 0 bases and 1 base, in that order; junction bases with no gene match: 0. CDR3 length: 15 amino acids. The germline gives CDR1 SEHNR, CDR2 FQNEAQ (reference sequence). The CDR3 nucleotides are TGTGCCAGCAGCTTAGCAGCGGGGGGCCAAGAGACCCAGTACTTC. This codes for CASSLAAGGQETQYF.

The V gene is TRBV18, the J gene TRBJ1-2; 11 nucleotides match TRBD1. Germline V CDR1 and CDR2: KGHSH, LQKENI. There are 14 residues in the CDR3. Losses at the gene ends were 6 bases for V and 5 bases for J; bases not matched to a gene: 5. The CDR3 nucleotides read TGTGCCAGCTCCCATGGACAGGGGGCGTATGGCTACACCTTC. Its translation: CASSHGQGAYGYTF.

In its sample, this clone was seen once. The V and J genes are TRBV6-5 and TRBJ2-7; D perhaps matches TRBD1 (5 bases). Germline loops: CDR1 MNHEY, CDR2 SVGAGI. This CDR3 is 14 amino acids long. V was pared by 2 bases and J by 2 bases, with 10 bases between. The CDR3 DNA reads TGTGCCAGCAGTTACGCGGCAGGGACCTACGAGCAGTACTTC. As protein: CASSYAAGTYEQYF.

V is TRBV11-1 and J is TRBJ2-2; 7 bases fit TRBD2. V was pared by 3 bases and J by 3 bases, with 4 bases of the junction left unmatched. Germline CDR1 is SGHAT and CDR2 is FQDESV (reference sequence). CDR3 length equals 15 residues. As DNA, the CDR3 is TGTGCCAGCAGCTTGGGGGGGACGTACACCGGGGAGCTGTTTTTT. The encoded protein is CASSLGGTYTGELFF.

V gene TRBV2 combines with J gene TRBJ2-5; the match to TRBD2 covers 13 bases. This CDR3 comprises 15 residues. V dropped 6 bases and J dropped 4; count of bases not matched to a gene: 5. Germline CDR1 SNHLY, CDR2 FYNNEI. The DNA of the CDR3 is TGTGCCAGCAGACCCCGGACTAGCGGGGGAGAGACCCAGTACTTC. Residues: CASRPRTSGGETQYF.

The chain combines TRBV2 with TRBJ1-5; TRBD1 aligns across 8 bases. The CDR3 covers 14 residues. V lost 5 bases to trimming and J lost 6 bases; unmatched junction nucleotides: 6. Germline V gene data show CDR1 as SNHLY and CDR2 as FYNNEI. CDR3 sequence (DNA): TGTGCCAGCAGTCGACAGGGGATCGGTCAGCCCCAGCATTTT. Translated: CASSRQGIGQPQHF.

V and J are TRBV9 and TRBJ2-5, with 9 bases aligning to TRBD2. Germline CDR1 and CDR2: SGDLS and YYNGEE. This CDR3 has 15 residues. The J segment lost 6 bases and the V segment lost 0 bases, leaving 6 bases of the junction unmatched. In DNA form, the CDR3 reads TGTGCCAGCAGCGTAGGAGCGGGAGGAGAACAGACCCAGTACTTC. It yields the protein CASSVGAGGEQTQYF.